This T cell receptor (beta chain) was captured by sequencing in a study of cytomegalovirus exposure and HLA in healthy donors. Study-wide results and limits: Productive status was seen about 90% or about 30% of the time for most TCR beta V segments in an earlier analysis. DRB1 showed the most TCR associations and HLA-C the fewest in a later analysis, as rates varied by HLA locus.

A multiplex PCR was run with 60 Vbeta primers and 13 Jbeta primers. Authors' analysis steps: Per a later analysis, the number of unique TCR beta chains was roughly 83 million, of which 8.5 million to 11 million were shared. Clones were read by immunoSEQ multiplex PCR, and TCRdb kept only the in-frame ones, dropping some. V and J calls and clone size are given by that table; D and trimming were obtained from the DNA. The sample contains 100,000 to 150,000 clones, roughly 74% of which appear only once. Regarding this clone: Its antigen is undetermined.

Sample: PBMCs. This receptor was obtained from a middle-aged man in good health and CMV-seropositive.

This CDR3 is CAISESGWEAFF. In nucleotides, the CDR3 is TGTGCCATCAGCGAATCAGGGTGGGAAGCTTTCTTT. The chain recombines TRBV10-3 with TRBJ1-1; D perhaps matches TRBD1 (5 bases). CDR3 size: 12 residues. The germline V and J ends were trimmed by 6 bases and 8 bases, with 13 bases remaining between them. CDR1 and CDR2 from the germline V gene are ENHRY and SYGVKD.